Listed below are T cell receptor beta chains from one sample, sequenced in a study of cytomegalovirus exposure and HLA in healthy donors. Libraries were prepared by immunoSEQ multiplex PCR; TCRdb keeps only in-frame clonotypes and omits some of them. The table has roughly 180,000 clones, roughly four fifths seen once. Material for sequencing was PBMCs. The receptors come from a man between 18 and 29 years old in good health and CMV-seronegative. Both conserved end residues are part of each CDR3. D genes are given only for firm matches. The size of a clone is reported for some rows only, either as once, few or many, or as a class for expanded clones.

v_gene,j_gene,abundance,d_gene,CDR3nt,CDR3aa
TRBV11-3,TRBJ1-1,-,-,TGTGCCAGCAGCTTAGTTGTGGGGACACAGAACACTGAAGCTTTCTTT,CASSLVVGTQNTEAFF
TRBV7-9,TRBJ2-2,-,-,TGTGCCAGCAGCTTACGGCCAGGGTGGAACACCGGGGAGCTGTTTTTT,CASSLRPGWNTGELFF
TRBV9,TRBJ1-1,-,-,TGTGCCAGCAGCGCTACAGGGATGAACACTGAAGCTTTCTTT,CASSATGMNTEAFF
TRBV2,TRBJ2-3,-,-,TGTGCCAGCAGCCCTACCCCCCAGTTCACCGGAGGTACGCAGTATTTT,CASSPTPQFTGGTQYF
TRBV27,TRBJ1-2,-,-,TGTGCCAGCAGTTTGAACAGGAACTATGGCTACACCTTC,CASSLNRNYGYTF
TRBV5-4,TRBJ2-7,-,TRBD2,TGTGCCAGCAGCCTTAGCGGGCCGAGCTCCTACGAGCAGTACTTC,CASSLSGPSSYEQYF
TRBV6-5,TRBJ1-2,once,TRBD1,TGTGCCAGCAGTTACTCCGCGGACAGGGACTATGGCTACACCTTC,CASSYSADRDYGYTF
TRBV28,TRBJ2-5,once,-,TGTGCCAGCAGTTTATTGTCCGGGGAGACCCAGTACTTC,CASSLLSGETQYF
TRBV7-9,TRBJ1-4,once,TRBD1,TGTGCCAGCAGCACCGGGACAGGGATAAATGAAAAACTGTTTTTT,CASSTGTGINEKLFF
TRBV27,TRBJ1-6,-,-,TGTGCCAGCAGTTTAAGATCAGGCAATTCACCCCTCCACTTT,CASSLRSGNSPLHF
TRBV5-1,TRBJ2-1,once,TRBD1,TGCGCCAGCAGCTGGGGGGGAACAGGGGGCCCCCACCATGAGCAGTTCTTC,CASSWGGTGGPHHEQFF
TRBV18,TRBJ2-7,-,-,TGTGCCAGCTCACCACGGGGGGGGCTTGGCTACGAGCAGTACTTC,CASSPRGGLGYEQYF
TRBV7-6,TRBJ1-2,-,TRBD1,TGTGCCAGCAGCGATGACAGGGGTGGCTACACCTTC,CASSDDRGGYTF
TRBV27,TRBJ2-7,once,-,TGTGCCAGCAGTTACCGGGGGACCTACGAGCAGTACTTC,CASSYRGTYEQYF
TRBV11-3,TRBJ2-3,-,-,TGTGCCAGCAGCCCCCGGGACAATTTAAATACGCAGTATTTT,CASSPRDNLNTQYF
TRBV4-1,TRBJ1-1,-,-,TGCGCCAGCAGCCAAGACAAGAACACTGAAGCTTTCTTT,CASSQDKNTEAFF
TRBV19,TRBJ1-1,-,-,TGTGCCAGTAGAACAGGGAACACTGAAGCTTTCTTT,CASRTGNTEAFF
TRBV5-4,TRBJ2-7,-,TRBD1,TGTGCCAGCAACCGGGACAGGGGAACCTACGAGCAGTACTTC,CASNRDRGTYEQYF
TRBV19,TRBJ2-1,-,TRBD2,TGTGCCAGTACGTCTAGCGGGCCATACAATGAGCAGTTCTTC,CASTSSGPYNEQFF
TRBV7-9,TRBJ2-7,-,-,TGTGCCAGCAGCTTGACCAGGGACGAGCAGTACTTC,CASSLTRDEQYF
TRBV9,TRBJ2-2,-,-,TGTGCCAGCAGCCACAAGCTGGGCCCGCAGCACGGGGAGCTGTTTTTT,CASSHKLGPQHGELFF
TRBV7-3,TRBJ2-3,-,-,TGTGCCAGCAGCTTGATAGGGGCAGATACGCAGTATTTT,CASSLIGADTQYF
TRBV27,TRBJ1-1,-,-,TGTGCCAGCAGGTCAAGGGAGTCTGAAGCTTTCTTT,CASRSRESEAFF
TRBV6-5,TRBJ2-2,-,TRBD2,TGTGCCAGCAGTCGCTGGACTAGCGACACCGGGGAGCTGTTTTTT,CASSRWTSDTGELFF
TRBV18,TRBJ2-1,once,TRBD2,TGTGCCAGCTCACCAGGGCTTCTAGCGGGAGGGTTCAATGAGCAGTTCTTC,CASSPGLLAGGFNEQFF
TRBV18,TRBJ2-5,-,-,TGTGCCAGCTCACCACGCCAGGTCCAAGAGACCCAGTACTTC,CASSPRQVQETQYF
TRBV7-3,TRBJ1-1,-,-,TGTGCCAGCAGCTTAAGGGTTCAGGGAATCGAGAACACTGAAGCTTTCTTT,CASSLRVQGIENTEAFF
TRBV5-1,TRBJ2-3,once,-,TGCGCCAGCAGCTTGGCCGTCCTTCGGCAGGGCATTCAAGATACGCAGTATTTT,CASSLAVLRQGIQDTQYF
TRBV14,TRBJ2-7,-,-,TGTGCCAGCAGCCAAGGGCAGACCTACGAGCAGTACTTC,CASSQGQTYEQYF
TRBV13,TRBJ1-1,-,TRBD1,TGTGCCAGCAGCTTACAGTCAGGGGGCTGGTTCACTGAAGCTTTCTTT,CASSLQSGGWFTEAFF
TRBV15,TRBJ1-3,-,-,TGTGCCACCAGCAGAGCAGGGGTTGGAAACACCATATATTTT,CATSRAGVGNTIYF
TRBV7-8,TRBJ2-3,-,-,TGTGCCAGCAGCTCTTTAAGCGGGTTTAGCACAGATACGCAGTATTTT,CASSSLSGFSTDTQYF